These 14 T cell receptor beta chains originate from one sample sequenced in a study of identical twins. TCRdb independently ran MiXCR on the 5' RACE reads; one entry per CDR3 protein. The sample includes 450,000 or so distinct CDR3 sequences, over 11% seen only once; the top ten take more than 0.8%. The sample was also reused in another study, on yellow fever vaccine responses in identical twins.

Material for sequencing was CD4+ T cells sorted from blood. The receptors stem from a woman younger than 30 in good health.

The V and J genes are TRBV28 and TRBJ1-1; weak D call: TRBD1 (5 bases). Germline lookup yields CDR1 MDHEN and CDR2 SYDVKM. CDR3 length: 14 residues. V lost 3 bases and J lost 1, with 9 bases in between. The CDR3 reads CASSFDSSNTEAFF. CDR3 in DNA: TGTGCCAGCAGTTTCGACAGCTCGAACACTGAAGCTTTCTTT.

The chain links TRBV20-1 to TRBJ2-6, with 7 nucleotides matching TRBD1. The CDR3 contains 16 residues. Germline CDR1 is DFQATT and CDR2 is SNEGSKA (reference sequence). Unmatched junction bases numbered 8, after V lost 6 bases and J lost 0 bases. The CDR3 spells CSAPGTALSGANVLTF. CDR3 in DNA: TGCAGTGCGCCCGGGACAGCACTCTCTGGGGCCAACGTCCTGACTTTC.

The chain recombines TRBV20-1 with TRBJ1-6; 8 bases are shared with TRBD1. V was pared by 6 bases and J by 7 bases, with 8 bases of the junction left unmatched. CDR1 is DFQATT and CDR2 is SNEGSKA in the germline V gene (reference sequence). The length of the CDR3 is 14 residues. CDR3 nucleotides: TGCAGTGCCACAGGACAGGGCAAGAATTCACCCCTCCACTTT. It yields the protein CSATGQGKNSPLHF.

This clonotype appeared many times. The CDR3 DNA sequence: TGTGCCAGCAGTTTAAATAGCGGCGGCGGGAATGAGCAGTTCTTC. Protein product: CASSLNSGGGNEQFF. This chain links TRBV12-3 or TRBV12-4 with TRBJ2-1, with D perhaps TRBD2 (6 bases). The ends were cut back, 2 bases at V and 7 bases at J, with 15 bases in the middle. CDR3 length: 15 amino acids.

The chain carries TRBV3-1 and TRBJ2-3, with 7 bases that match TRBD2. This CDR3 has 15 amino acids. The V gene's germline CDR1 is LGHDT and CDR2 YNNKEL (reference sequence). With 4 bases clipped from V and 4 bases from J, the junction kept 8 bases outside the gene matches. CDR3 amino acids: CASSLAGVRSDTQYF. In DNA form, the CDR3 reads TGTGCCAGCAGCCTCGCGGGGGTCAGGTCAGATACGCAGTATTTT.

Ten or more counts support this clonotype. J is TRBJ2-1 and V is TRBV12-3 or TRBV12-4, with TRBD2 matching over 7 bases. There are 14 residues in the CDR3. The ends lost 2 bases at V and 6 bases at J; junction bases unmatched: 4. The chain's CDR3 is CASSLRSGVNEQFF. Here the CDR3 DNA reads TGTGCCAGCAGTTTAAGAAGCGGGGTCAATGAGCAGTTCTTC.

This clonotype has a handful of counts. V is TRBV24-1 and J is TRBJ2-2, with a weak D call TRBD2 (6 bases). Germline values: CDR1 KGHDR, CDR2 SFDVKD. This CDR3 is 14 amino acids long. V was trimmed by 3 bases and J by 6 bases, leaving 10 bases between them. The CDR3 protein is CATSDRLVAGELFF. For the CDR3, the DNA is TGTGCCACCAGTGATCGACTAGTCGCCGGGGAGCTGTTTTTT.

Comments on this clonotype: It is likely a read error: a sequence one base away is far more abundant. The rearrangement joins TRBV5-1 to TRBJ2-7; possible D gene TRBD2, 5 bases. The CDR3 length is 13 residues. Per germline, CDR1 SGHRS and CDR2 YFSETQ. The CDR3 DNA sequence: TGCACCAGCAGCCAAGGGAGTTCCTACGAGCAGTACTTC. This encodes CTSSQGSSYEQYF. The full variable domain, rest sourced from reference TRBV5-1 and TRBJ2-7, is KAGVTQTPRYLIKTRGQQVTLSCSPISGHRSVSWYQQTPGQGLQFLFEYFSETQRNKGNFPGRFSGRQFSNSRSEMNVSTLELGDSALYLCTSSQGSSYEQYFGPGTRLTVT.

The sample holds many counts of this clonotype. The chain recombines TRBV7-9 with TRBJ1-4; 8 bases agree with TRBD1. The V and J ends lost 5 bases and 5 bases, in that order; junction bases with no gene match: 13. From germline, CDR1 is SEHNR and CDR2 FQNEAQ (reference sequence). The CDR3 runs 17 residues. CDR3 region: CASSPIVLTGVNEKLFF. In nucleotides, the CDR3 is TGTGCCAGCAGCCCCATAGTCCTGACAGGGGTAAATGAAAAACTGTTTTTT. Looking up the rest from reference TRBV7-9 and TRBJ1-4 gives the full variable domain: DTGVSQNPRHKITKRGQNVTFRCDPISEHNRLYWYRQTLGQGPEFLTYFQNEAQLEKSRLLSDRFSAERPKGSFSTLEIQRTEQGDSAMYLCASSPIVLTGVNEKLFFGSGTQLSVL.

This clonotype was seen more than once but under ten times. The V call is TRBV20-1, the J call TRBJ2-7; D is uncertain. CDR3 length: 13 amino acids. Trimming removed 1 base from V and 0 bases from J, with 7 bases in between. CDR1 and CDR2 from the germline V gene are DFQATT and SNEGSKA (reference sequence). CDR3 coding DNA: TGCAGTGCTAGAGGGGTCAGCTCCTACGAGCAGTACTTC. As protein: CSARGVSSYEQYF.

This clonotype was seen at least ten times. The chain combines TRBV11-2 with TRBJ2-7, with no clear D. Germline V gene data show CDR1 as SGHAT and CDR2 as FQNNGV. Trimming removed 3 bases at V and 3 bases at J, with 12 bases between. The CDR3 runs to 14 residues. The CDR3, as DNA: TGTGCCAGCAGCTTTAACCGGCAGTACTACGAGCAGTACTTC. As protein: CASSFNRQYYEQYF.

There are a few counts of this clonotype. The V call is TRBV5-1, the J call TRBJ1-1; D is undetermined. V was clipped by 5 bases and J by 3 bases, with 23 bases between them. Germline V CDR1 and CDR2: SGHRS, YFSETQ. This CDR3 spans 17 amino acids. CDR3 sequence reads: CASSANPGGLTDTEAFF. The CDR3 DNA reads as TGCGCCAGCAGTGCCAATCCAGGCGGACTGACTGACACTGAAGCTTTCTTT. Full variable domain (outside the CDR3, taken from reference TRBV5-1 and TRBJ1-1): KAGVTQTPRYLIKTRGQQVTLSCSPISGHRSVSWYQQTPGQGLQFLFEYFSETQRNKGNFPGRFSGRQFSNSRSEMNVSTLELGDSALYLCASSANPGGLTDTEAFFGQGTRLTVV.

This clonotype showed up just a few times. J is TRBJ2-3 and V is TRBV29-1; TRBD2 agrees at 7 bases. CDR3 length: 13 residues. The ends lost 5 bases at V and 1 base at J; junction bases unmatched: 3. The germline V gene has CDR1 SQVTM and CDR2 ANQGSEA. The CDR3 here is CSVQLARTDTQYF. CDR3 in DNA: TGCAGCGTTCAACTAGCGCGCACAGATACGCAGTATTTT.

Only a few counts were recorded for this clonotype. CDR3 region: CASGGLAGGYNEQFF. The DNA for the CDR3 is TGTGCCAGCGGCGGACTAGCGGGGGGGTACAATGAGCAGTTCTTC. This chain joins TRBV2 and TRBJ2-1; TRBD2 matches at 15 bases. Germline V lookup: CDR1 SNHLY, CDR2 FYNNEI. This CDR3 region has 15 residues. With V trimmed by 8 bases and J by 4 bases, 3 bases remained unmatched.